This TCR beta chain was retrieved from a study of blood T cell repertoires in COVID-19. Authors' processing steps: Estimates of nucleated cell counts were drawn from the amplification of reference gene primers. Sequencing used immunoSEQ multiplex PCR; TCRdb keeps in-frame clones, though not all of them. V and J calls and clone size come straight from that table; D and trimming were deduced from the DNA. This sample has some 150,000 clones, with around 85% found just once. Germline trimming cut 0 bases from V and 8 bases from J; bases unmatched to any gene: 7. This CDR3 comprises 15 residues. The germline V gene encodes CDR1 SGHRS and CDR2 YFSETQ.

The clonotype originates from a man between 65 and 85 years old with acute or convalescent COVID-19. V gene TRBV5-1 combines with J gene TRBJ2-1; TRBD1 matches 8 bases. The sample consisted of peripheral blood. In nucleotides, the CDR3 is TGCGCCAGCAGCTTGGGGCCGACAGGGGATCATGAGCAGTTCTTC. As protein: CASSLGPTGDHEQFF.